Listed below are T cell receptor beta chains from one sample, sequenced in a study of blood T cell repertoires in COVID-19. Data came from immunoSEQ multiplex PCR; TCRdb stores just in-frame clones and leaves some out. The sample includes some 220,000 clones, about nine tenths of them seen just once. Input material: peripheral blood. The receptors stem from a young man with COVID-19, enrolled during active disease. Both conserved end residues are trimmed from each CDR3. Fields, in order: D gene, V gene, CDR3 protein. D genes are given only for firm matches.

.	TRBV5-6	ASSLEGGAPRYNEQF
TRBD1	TRBV4-1	ASSQGDRYQETQY
.	TRBV5-6	ASSLYLGGAFDGYT
TRBD1	TRBV27	ASSSGDSSGYT
TRBD2	TRBV2	ASSGVAGGRQY
TRBD1	TRBV7-6	ASSSVEGAGPYGAQY
TRBD1	TRBV6-5	ASRYQQGFTEAF
TRBD1	TRBV11-3	ASSPGTGGTGELF
.	TRBV18	ASSPPQFPEAF
TRBD1	TRBV5-1	ASSHQRRDREYSNQPQH
TRBD1	TRBV6-1	ASSESRTGPVVAYNSPLH
TRBD1	TRBV5-6	ASSGPGTVNTEAF
TRBD1	TRBV9	ASSVGDSSEAF
TRBD1	TRBV19	ASSMPRGSTEAF
.	TRBV19	ASSVDRTYGYT
.	TRBV7-9	ASSLGEVNEKLF
TRBD1	TRBV30	AWIRGPNTEAF
TRBD1	TRBV20-1	SAQGGYEQY
TRBD1	TRBV6-2/TRBV6-3	ASSYRTGYEQY
TRBD2	TRBV7-3	ASSLSLAATDTQY
TRBD1	TRBV30	ALNRGHGYT
.	TRBV9	ASSVDSRLNSPLH
.	TRBV9	ASSVATTSRGNTIY
.	TRBV6-5	ASREWTAQETQY
TRBD1	TRBV6-5	ASTHRGDVNTEAF
.	TRBV3-1/TRBV3-2	ASSHTGLAGYT
.	TRBV7-2	ASSLDVARNTEAF
.	TRBV11-3	ASSSEQGNGNTIY
.	TRBV5-1	ASSLEGQAYGYT
.	TRBV5-4	ASSLVGSPYEQY
.	TRBV5-4	ASSLPGAANYGYT
.	TRBV6-1	ASSDVFVRGMSSYNEQF
TRBD1	TRBV6-5	ASSPGQGVEF